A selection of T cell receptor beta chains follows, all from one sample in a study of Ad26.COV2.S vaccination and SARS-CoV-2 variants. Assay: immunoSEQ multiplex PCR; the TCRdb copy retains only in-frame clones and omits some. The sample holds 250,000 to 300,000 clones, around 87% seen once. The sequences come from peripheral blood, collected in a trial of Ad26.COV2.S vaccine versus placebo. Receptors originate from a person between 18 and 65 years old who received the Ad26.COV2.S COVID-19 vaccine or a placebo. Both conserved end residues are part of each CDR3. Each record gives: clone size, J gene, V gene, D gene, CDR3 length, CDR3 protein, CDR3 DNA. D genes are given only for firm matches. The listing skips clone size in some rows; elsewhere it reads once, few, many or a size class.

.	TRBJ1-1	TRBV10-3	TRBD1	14	CAISPTGAGPEAFF	TGTGCCATCAGCCCGACAGGGGCCGGACCTGAAGCTTTCTTT
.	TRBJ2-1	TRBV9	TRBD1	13	CASSVGQGYEQFF	TGTGCCAGCAGCGTAGGACAGGGGTATGAGCAGTTCTTC
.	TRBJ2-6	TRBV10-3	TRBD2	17	CAIQPPRGGPGANVLTF	TGTGCCATCCAGCCCCCCCGGGGGGGGCCTGGGGCCAACGTCCTGACTTTC
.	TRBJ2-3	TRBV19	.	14	CASSGWDRTDTQYF	TGTGCCAGTAGTGGTTGGGACCGCACAGATACGCAGTATTTT
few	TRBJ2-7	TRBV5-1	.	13	CASSPLQMTEQYF	TGCGCCAGCAGTCCTCTTCAGATGACCGAGCAGTACTTC
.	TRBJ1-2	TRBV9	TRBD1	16	CASSVEGGGALYGYTF	TGTGCCAGCAGCGTAGAAGGGGGCGGGGCCCTATATGGCTACACCTTC
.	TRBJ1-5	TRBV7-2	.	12	CASSSGTKPQHF	TGTGCCAGCAGCTCGGGCACTAAACCCCAGCATTTT
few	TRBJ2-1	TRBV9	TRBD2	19	CASSGAGTSGGVSYNEQFF	TGTGCCAGCAGCGGAGCCGGGACTAGCGGGGGAGTCTCCTACAATGAGCAGTTCTTC
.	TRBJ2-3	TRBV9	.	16	CASSVGGAGSTDTQYF	TGTGCCAGCAGCGTAGGCGGGGCGGGAAGCACAGATACGCAGTATTTT
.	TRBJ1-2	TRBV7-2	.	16	CASSLASTPDLYGYTF	TGTGCCAGCAGCTTAGCGTCGACACCGGACCTCTATGGCTACACCTTC
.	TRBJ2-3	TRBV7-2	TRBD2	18	CASSRPGLAGTSTDTQYF	TGTGCCAGCAGCCGGCCGGGACTAGCGGGGACAAGCACAGATACGCAGTATTTT
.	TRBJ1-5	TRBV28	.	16	CASRLASRGSTQPQHF	TGTGCCAGCAGGCTAGCAAGCCGAGGTAGTACTCAGCCCCAGCATTTT
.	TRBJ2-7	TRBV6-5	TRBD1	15	CASSRTGGFSYEQYF	TGTGCCAGCAGTCGTACAGGGGGATTCTCCTACGAGCAGTACTTC
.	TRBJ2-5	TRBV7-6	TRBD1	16	CASSTAETGAPETQYF	TGTGCCAGCAGCACGGCCGAGACAGGGGCGCCAGAGACCCAGTACTTC
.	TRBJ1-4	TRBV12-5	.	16	CASGPSTGGTSEKLFF	TGTGCTAGTGGGCCATCAACCGGGGGGACCAGTGAAAAACTGTTTTTT
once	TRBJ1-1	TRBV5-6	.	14	CASSLDIGNTEAFF	TGTGCCAGCAGCTTGGACATAGGGAACACTGAAGCTTTCTTT
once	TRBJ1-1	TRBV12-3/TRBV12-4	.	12	CASSRDRAEAFF	TGTGCCAGCAGTAGGGACCGCGCTGAAGCTTTCTTT
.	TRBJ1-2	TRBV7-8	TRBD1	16	CASSASYPTGGQWYTF	TGTGCCAGCAGCGCGAGTTACCCGACAGGGGGCCAGTGGTACACCTTC
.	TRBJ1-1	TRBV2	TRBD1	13	CATSTGRATEAFF	TGTGCCACCTCGACAGGGAGGGCCACTGAAGCTTTCTTT
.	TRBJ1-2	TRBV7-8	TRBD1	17	CASSSGTGEAWVYGYTF	TGTGCCAGCAGCAGCGGGACAGGGGAGGCTTGGGTGTATGGCTACACCTTC
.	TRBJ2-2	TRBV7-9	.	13	CASSLEGAGELFF	TGTGCCAGCAGCTTAGAAGGTGCGGGGGAGCTGTTTTTT
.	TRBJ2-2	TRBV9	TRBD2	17	CASSVGLAGALGGELFF	TGTGCCAGCAGCGTAGGGCTAGCGGGGGCCCTCGGGGGGGAGCTGTTTTTT
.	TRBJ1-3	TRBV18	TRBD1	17	CASSLLDPGGSGNTIYF	TGTGCCAGCTCACTTCTAGATCCAGGGGGCAGTGGAAACACCATATATTTT
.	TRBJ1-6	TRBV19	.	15	CASRNLVGSNSPLHF	TGTGCCAGTAGGAACCTCGTTGGGTCCAATTCACCCCTCCACTTT
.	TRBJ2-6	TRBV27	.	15	CASSTGNSGANVLTF	TGTGCCAGCAGTACAGGGAACTCTGGGGCCAACGTCCTGACTTTC
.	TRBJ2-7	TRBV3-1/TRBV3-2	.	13	CASSQGHGYEQYF	TGTGCCAGCAGCCAGGGACATGGATACGAGCAGTACTTC